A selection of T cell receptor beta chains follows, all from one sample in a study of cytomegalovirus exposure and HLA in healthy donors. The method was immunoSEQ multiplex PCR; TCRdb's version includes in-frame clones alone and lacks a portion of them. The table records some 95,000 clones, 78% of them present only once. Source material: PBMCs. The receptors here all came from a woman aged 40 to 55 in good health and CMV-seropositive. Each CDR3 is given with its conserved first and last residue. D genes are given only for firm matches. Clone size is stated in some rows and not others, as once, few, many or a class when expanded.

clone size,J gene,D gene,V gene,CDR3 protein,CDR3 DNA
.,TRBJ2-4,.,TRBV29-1,CSISGAENIQYF,TGCAGCATCTCAGGGGCTGAAAACATTCAGTACTTC
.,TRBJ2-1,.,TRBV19,CASSIGGSYNEQFF,TGTGCCAGTAGTATCGGAGGTTCCTACAATGAGCAGTTCTTC
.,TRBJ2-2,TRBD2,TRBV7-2,CASSLVGTSGYTGELFF,TGTGCCAGCAGCTTAGTCGGGACTAGCGGATACACCGGGGAGCTGTTTTTT
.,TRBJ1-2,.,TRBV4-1,CASSQVDPNSYGYTF,TGCGCCAGCAGCCAAGTAGACCCCAACAGTTATGGCTACACCTTC
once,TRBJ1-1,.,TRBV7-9,CSSSQNAGGTEAFF,TGTTCCAGCAGCCAAAATGCGGGTGGAACTGAAGCTTTCTTT
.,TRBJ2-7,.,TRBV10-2,CASSVSYEQYF,TGCGCCAGCAGTGTATCGTACGAGCAGTACTTC
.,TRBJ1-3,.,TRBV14,CASSQAAGANTIYF,TGTGCCAGCAGCCAAGCAGCGGGCGCGAACACCATATATTTT
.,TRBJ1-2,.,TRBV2,CTSSDRGPGYTF,TGTACCAGCAGTGATAGGGGCCCTGGCTACACCTTC
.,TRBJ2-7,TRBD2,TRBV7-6,CASSFGTSGRYEQYF,TGTGCCAGCAGCTTCGGGACTAGCGGGAGATACGAGCAGTACTTC
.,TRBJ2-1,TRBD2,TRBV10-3,CAISTSGGKDNEQFF,TGTGCCATCAGTACTAGCGGGGGGAAAGACAATGAGCAGTTCTTC
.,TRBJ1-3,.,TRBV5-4,CASSRDYQSSGNTIYF,TGTGCCAGCAGCCGAGATTATCAAAGCTCTGGAAACACCATATATTTT
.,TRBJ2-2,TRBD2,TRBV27,CASSRLAGLTGELFF,TGTGCCAGCAGTCGACTAGCGGGACTCACCGGGGAGCTGTTTTTT
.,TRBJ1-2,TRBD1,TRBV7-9,CASSSDRGMSYTF,TGTGCCAGCAGCTCCGACAGGGGGATGAGCTACACCTTC
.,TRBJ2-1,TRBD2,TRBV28,CASSGGGTSRDEQFF,TGTGCCAGCAGTGGAGGCGGGACTAGTCGGGATGAGCAGTTCTTC
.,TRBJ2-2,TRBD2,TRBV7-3,CASGGGTSGTNTGELFF,TGTGCCAGCGGGGGGGGGACTAGCGGGACGAACACCGGGGAGCTGTTTTTT
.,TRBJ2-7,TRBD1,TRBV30,CAWRGQGDEQYF,TGTGCCTGGAGAGGACAGGGCGACGAGCAGTACTTC
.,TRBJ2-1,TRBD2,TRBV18,CASSLFTSISGVSYNEQFF,TGTGCCAGCTCACTTTTCACCTCTATTAGCGGGGTTTCCTACAATGAGCAGTTCTTC
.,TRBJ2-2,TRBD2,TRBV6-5,CASTPGGFDTGELFF,TGTGCCAGCACCCCGGGGGGATTTGACACCGGGGAGCTGTTTTTT
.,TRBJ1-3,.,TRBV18,CASSPEHTIYF,TGTGCCAGCTCACCAGAGCACACCATATATTTT
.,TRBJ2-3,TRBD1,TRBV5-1,CASSGQASTDTQYF,TGCGCCAGCAGTGGACAGGCTAGCACAGATACGCAGTATTTT
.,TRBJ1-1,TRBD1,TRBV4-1,CASREGAEGNTEAFF,TGCGCCAGCCGGGAGGGGGCGGAAGGGAACACTGAAGCTTTCTTT
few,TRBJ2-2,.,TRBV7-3,CASSWTDNTGELFF,TGTGCCAGCAGTTGGACAGACAACACCGGGGAGCTGTTTTTT
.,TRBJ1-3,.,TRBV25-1,CASSDVWGGTIYF,TGTGCCAGCAGTGACGTATGGGGCGGCACCATATATTTT
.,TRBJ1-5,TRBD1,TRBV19,CASSIGQDSNQPQHF,TGTGCCAGTAGTATTGGACAGGATAGCAATCAGCCCCAGCATTTT
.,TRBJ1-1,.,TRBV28,CASRYQTEAFF,TGTGCCAGCAGATATCAGACTGAAGCTTTCTTT
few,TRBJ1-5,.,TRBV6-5,CASSLGSGGNQPQHF,TGTGCCAGCAGTTTGGGATCGGGAGGCAATCAGCCCCAGCATTTT
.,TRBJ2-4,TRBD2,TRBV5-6,CASSLSSGRNIQYF,TGTGCCAGCAGCTTGTCTAGCGGGAGAAACATTCAGTACTTC
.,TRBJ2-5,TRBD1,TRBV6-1,CASSEEDRGAETQYF,TGTGCCAGCAGTGAGGAGGACAGGGGGGCAGAGACCCAGTACTTC
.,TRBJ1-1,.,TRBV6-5,CASSLNQGNTEAFF,TGTGCCAGCAGCTTAAATCAGGGGAACACTGAAGCTTTCTTT
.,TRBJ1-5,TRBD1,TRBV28,CASSPAGGGYSNQPQHF,TGTGCCAGCAGTCCCGCAGGGGGTGGCTATAGCAATCAGCCCCAGCATTTT
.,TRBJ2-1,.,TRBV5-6,CASSPDSGTGGEQFF,TGTGCCAGCAGCCCGGATTCCGGGACTGGCGGTGAGCAGTTCTTC
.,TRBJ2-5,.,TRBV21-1,CASSKVCGRRQETQYF,TGTGCCAGCAGCAAAGTGTGTGGGAGACGTCAAGAGACCCAGTACTTC
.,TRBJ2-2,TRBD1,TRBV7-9,CASSFRQGLVGELFF,TGTGCCAGCAGCTTTCGACAGGGCTTGGTCGGGGAGCTGTTTTTT
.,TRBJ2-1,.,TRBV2,CASEGRNEQFF,TGTGCCAGTGAGGGCCGCAATGAGCAGTTCTTC